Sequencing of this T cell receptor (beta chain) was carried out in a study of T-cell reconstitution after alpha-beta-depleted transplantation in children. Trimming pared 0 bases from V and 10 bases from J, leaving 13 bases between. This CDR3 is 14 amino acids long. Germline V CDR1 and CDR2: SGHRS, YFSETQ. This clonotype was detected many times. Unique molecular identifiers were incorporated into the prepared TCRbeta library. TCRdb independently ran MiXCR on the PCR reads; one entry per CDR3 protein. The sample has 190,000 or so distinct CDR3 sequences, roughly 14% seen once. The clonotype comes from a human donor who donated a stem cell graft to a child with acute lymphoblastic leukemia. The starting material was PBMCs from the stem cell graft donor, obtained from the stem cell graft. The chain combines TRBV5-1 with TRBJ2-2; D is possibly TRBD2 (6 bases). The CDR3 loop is CASSLAVRGSELFF. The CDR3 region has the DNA TGCGCCAGCAGCTTGGCCGTCCGGGGGTCGGAGCTGTTTTTT.